This TCR beta chain comes out of a study of shared clonotypes between healthy human individuals. TCRdb keeps only in-frame clones here, not all; method: immunoSEQ multiplex PCR. The data contain about 1,500,000 clones, 96% of them singletons. This clone came up once. With V trimmed by 5 bases and J by 3 bases, 6 bases remained unmatched. The germline gives CDR1 MNHEY, CDR2 SMNVEV (reference sequence). This CDR3 is built from 15 residues. The sequence came from a young man in good health. Specimen: naive CD4+ T cells sorted from blood. Sample subset: CD45RA+ positively selected. V gene TRBV27 combines with J gene TRBJ1-4; 7 bases are shared with TRBD1. The CDR3 bases are TGTGCCAGCAGTCTCCGACAGGGTTCTAATGAAAAACTGTTTTTT. Its protein is CASSLRQGSNEKLFF.